The present T cell receptor beta chain was sequenced within a study of Graves' ophthalmopathy and Graves' hyperthyroidism. General study findings and limits: Detected in blood as well were most expanded thyroid clonotypes with frequency above 0.001.

Details on this clonotype: The antigen remains unidentified.

Using RNA transcripts, the TCR beta CDR3 regions were amplified. HTBI primers primed a first-round RT-PCR, and a second-round multiplex PCR followed. TCRdb itself ran the multiplex PCR reads through MiXCR, one entry per CDR3 protein. The sample includes just over 600,000 distinct CDR3 sequences, about 20% seen only once; the top ten take roughly 6.9%. Source material: peripheral blood. The clonotype originates from a woman aged 18-30 years with stable Graves' hyperthyroidism. Some clones in this sample may be carry-over from other donors' samples.

The CDR3 sequence: CSARDRGGSETQYF. CDR3 DNA: TGCAGTGCTAGAGATCGGGGGGGTAGCGAGACCCAGTACTTC. The V call is TRBV20-1, the J call TRBJ2-5; 8 bases match TRBD2. V trimming: 0 bases; J trimming: 5 bases; junction bases outside the gene matches: 5. The CDR3 spans 14 residues. CDR1 is DFQATT, CDR2 SNEGSKA, per germline (reference sequence).